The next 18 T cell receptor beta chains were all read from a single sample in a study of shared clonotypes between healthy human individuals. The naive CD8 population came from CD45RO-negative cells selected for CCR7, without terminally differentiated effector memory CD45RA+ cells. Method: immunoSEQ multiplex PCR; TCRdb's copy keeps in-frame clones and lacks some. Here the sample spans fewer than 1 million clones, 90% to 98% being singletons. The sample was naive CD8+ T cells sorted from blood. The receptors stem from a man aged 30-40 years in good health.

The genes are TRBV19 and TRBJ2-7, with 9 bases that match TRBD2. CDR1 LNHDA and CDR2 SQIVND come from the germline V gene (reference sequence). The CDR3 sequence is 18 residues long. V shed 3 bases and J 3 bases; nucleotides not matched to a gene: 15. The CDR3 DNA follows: TGTGCCAGTAGTATGGGGCTAGCGGGACCTAGGAGGAACTACGAGCAGTACTTC. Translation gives CASSMGLAGPRRNYEQYF.

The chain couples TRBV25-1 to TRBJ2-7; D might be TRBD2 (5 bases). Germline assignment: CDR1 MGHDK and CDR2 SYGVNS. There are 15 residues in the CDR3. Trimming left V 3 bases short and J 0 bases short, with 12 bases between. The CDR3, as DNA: TGTGCCAGCAGTGATCCCGGCAGCGGCTCCTACGAGCAGTACTTC. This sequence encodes CASSDPGSGSYEQYF.

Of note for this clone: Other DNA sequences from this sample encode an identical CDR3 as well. CDR3 nucleotide sequence: TGTGCCAGCAGCTTAATGGGACTTACTTACGAGCAGTACTTC. It yields the protein CASSLMGLTYEQYF. The chain has TRBV7-2 and TRBJ2-7; perhaps TRBD2 as D (6 bases). Germline V gene lookup returns CDR1 SGHTA and CDR2 FQGNSA. V was cut by 2 bases and J by 4 bases, with 12 bases left in between. The CDR3 has 14 amino acids.

This CDR3 is CSVTSRIDNEQFF. The CDR3 region has the DNA TGCAGCGTTACTAGTCGGATCGACAATGAGCAGTTCTTC. V is TRBV29-1 and J is TRBJ2-1, with D possibly being TRBD2 (5 bases). This CDR3 comprises 13 residues. Germline V gives CDR1 SQVTM, CDR2 ANQGSEA. With 5 bases removed from V and 5 bases from J, the gap between germline ends came to 13 bases.

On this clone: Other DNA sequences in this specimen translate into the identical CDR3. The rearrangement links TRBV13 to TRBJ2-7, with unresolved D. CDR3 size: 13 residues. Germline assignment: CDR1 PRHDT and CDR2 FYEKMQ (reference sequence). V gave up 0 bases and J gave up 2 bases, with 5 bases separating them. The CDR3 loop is CASSLGRPYEQYF. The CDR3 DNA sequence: TGTGCCAGCAGCTTAGGTCGGCCCTACGAGCAGTACTTC.

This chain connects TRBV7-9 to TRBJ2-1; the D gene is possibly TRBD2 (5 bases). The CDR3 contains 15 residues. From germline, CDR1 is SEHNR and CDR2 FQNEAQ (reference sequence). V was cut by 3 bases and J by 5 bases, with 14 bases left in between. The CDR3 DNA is TGTGCCAGCAGCTTGGTTGAGGAGGCTAACAATGAGCAGTTCTTC. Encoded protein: CASSLVEEANNEQFF.

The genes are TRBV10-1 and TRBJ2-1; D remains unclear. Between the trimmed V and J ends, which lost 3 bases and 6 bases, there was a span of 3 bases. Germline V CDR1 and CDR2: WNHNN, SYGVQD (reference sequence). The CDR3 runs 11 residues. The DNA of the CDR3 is TGCGCCAGCAGTGAAATCAATGAGCAGTTCTTC. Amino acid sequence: CASSEINEQFF.

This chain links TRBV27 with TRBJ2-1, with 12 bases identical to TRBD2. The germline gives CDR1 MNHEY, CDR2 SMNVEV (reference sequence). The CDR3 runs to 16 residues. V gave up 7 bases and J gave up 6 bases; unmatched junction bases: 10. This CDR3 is CASTVLTSGSVNEQFF. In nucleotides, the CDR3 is TGTGCCAGCACCGTTCTGACTAGCGGGAGTGTCAATGAGCAGTTCTTC.

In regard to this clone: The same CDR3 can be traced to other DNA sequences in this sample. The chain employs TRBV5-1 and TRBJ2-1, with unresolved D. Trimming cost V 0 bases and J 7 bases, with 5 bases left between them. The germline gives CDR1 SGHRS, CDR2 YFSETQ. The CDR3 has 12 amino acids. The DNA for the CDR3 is TGCGCCAGCAGCTTGGACCGGAATGAGCAGTTCTTC. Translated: CASSLDRNEQFF.

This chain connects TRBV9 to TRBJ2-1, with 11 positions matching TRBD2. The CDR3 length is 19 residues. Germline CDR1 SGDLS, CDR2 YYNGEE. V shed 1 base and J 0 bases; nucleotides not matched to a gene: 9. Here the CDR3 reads CASSVRLAGGANSYNEQFF. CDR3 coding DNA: TGTGCCAGCAGCGTAAGGCTAGCGGGAGGCGCGAACTCCTACAATGAGCAGTTCTTC.

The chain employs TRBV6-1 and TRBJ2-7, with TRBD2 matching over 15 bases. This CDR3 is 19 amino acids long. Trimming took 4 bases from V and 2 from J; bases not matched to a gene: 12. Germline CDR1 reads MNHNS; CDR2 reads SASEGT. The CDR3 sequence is CASSGRTSGRAGVTYEQYF. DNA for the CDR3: TGTGCCAGCAGTGGACGGACTAGCGGGAGGGCCGGCGTTACCTACGAGCAGTACTTC.

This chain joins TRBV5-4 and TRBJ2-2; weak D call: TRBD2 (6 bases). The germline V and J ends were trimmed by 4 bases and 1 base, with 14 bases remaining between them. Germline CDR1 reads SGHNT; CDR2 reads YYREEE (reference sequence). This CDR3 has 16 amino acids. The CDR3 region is CASSGPLGGNTGELFF. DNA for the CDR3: TGTGCCAGCAGCGGGCCGTTGGGAGGGAACACCGGGGAGCTGTTTTTT.

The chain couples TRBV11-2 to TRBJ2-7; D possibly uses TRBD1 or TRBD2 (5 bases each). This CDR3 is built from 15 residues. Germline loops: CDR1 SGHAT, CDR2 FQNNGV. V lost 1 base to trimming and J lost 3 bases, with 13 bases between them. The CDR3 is CASSLVVEGIYEQYF. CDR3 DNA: TGTGCCAGCAGCTTAGTGGTAGAGGGGATCTACGAGCAGTACTTC.

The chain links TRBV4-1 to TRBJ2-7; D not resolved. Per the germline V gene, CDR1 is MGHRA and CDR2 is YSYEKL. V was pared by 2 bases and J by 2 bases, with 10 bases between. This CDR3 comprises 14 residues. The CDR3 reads CASSQNFGPYEQYF. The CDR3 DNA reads TGCGCCAGCAGCCAAAATTTTGGGCCCTACGAGCAGTACTTC.

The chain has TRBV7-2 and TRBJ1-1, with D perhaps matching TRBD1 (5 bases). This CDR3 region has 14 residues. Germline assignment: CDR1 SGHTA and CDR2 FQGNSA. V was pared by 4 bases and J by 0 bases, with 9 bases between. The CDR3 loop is CASSSWDVNTEAFF. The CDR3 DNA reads TGTGCCAGCAGCTCCTGGGACGTGAACACTGAAGCTTTCTTT.

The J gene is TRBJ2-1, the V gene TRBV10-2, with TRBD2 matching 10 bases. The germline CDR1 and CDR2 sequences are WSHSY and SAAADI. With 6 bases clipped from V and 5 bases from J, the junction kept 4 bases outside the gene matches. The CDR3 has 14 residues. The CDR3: CASRSLAGHNEQFF. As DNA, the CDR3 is TGCGCCAGCAGGTCACTAGCGGGGCACAATGAGCAGTTCTTC.

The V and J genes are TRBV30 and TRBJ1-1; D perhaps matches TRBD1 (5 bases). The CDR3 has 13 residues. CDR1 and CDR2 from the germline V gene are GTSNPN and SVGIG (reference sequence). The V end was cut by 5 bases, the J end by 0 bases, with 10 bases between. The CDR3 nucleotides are TGTGCCTGGGGGACGGGTATGAACACTGAAGCTTTCTTT. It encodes CAWGTGMNTEAFF.

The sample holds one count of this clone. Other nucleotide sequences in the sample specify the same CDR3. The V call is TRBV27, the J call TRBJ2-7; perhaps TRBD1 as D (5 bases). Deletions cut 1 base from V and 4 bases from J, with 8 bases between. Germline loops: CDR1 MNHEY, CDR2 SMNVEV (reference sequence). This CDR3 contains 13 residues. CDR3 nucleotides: TGTGCCAGCAGTTTATATAGGGGTTACGAGCAGTACTTC. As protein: CASSLYRGYEQYF.